This T cell receptor (beta chain) was recorded in a study of CD8 T cells in Susac syndrome. It was with random hexamers that about 0.45 to 1 ug RNA was reverse transcribed. Coverage of TCR beta CDR3 amplification by immunoSEQ multiplex PCR extended to 54 Vbeta and 13 Jbeta. Each CDR3 protein is one row after TCRdb ran MiXCR on the immunoSEQ multiplex PCR reads. The sample has 120,000 or so distinct CDR3 sequences, about 93% seen once. Negative isolation was applied to CD8+ and CD4+ T cells, and FACS enrichment was applied to TEMRA cells. CDR3 length: 13 amino acids. Germline lookup yields CDR1 SGHDN and CDR2 FVKESK. V gave up 5 bases and J gave up 0 bases, with 7 bases separating them.

The sequencing sample was made of CD8+ T cells from PBMCs. The chain carries TRBV14 and TRBJ1-2, with unresolved D. The receptor comes from a human donor with Susac syndrome. The CDR3 coding sequence is TGTGCCAGCAGCAGGGTCACTAACTATGGCTACACCTTC. Translation: CASSRVTNYGYTF.